This T cell receptor beta chain was recovered during a study of CD8 T cells in Susac syndrome. RNA was extracted with the RNeasy kit, and a quantity of roughly 0.45 to 1 ug was reverse transcribed using random hexamers. TCRdb fed the immunoSEQ multiplex PCR reads into MiXCR, producing one record per CDR3 protein. The sample has about 200,000 distinct CDR3 sequences; 85% to 95% are singletons. From germline, CDR1 is SEHNR and CDR2 FQNEAQ (reference sequence). This CDR3 has 16 residues. V was clipped by 3 bases and J by 7 bases; unmatched bases: 12. This clonotype showed up just once. Sequencing of TCR beta was undertaken in CD8+ and CD4+ T cells derived from blood. Negative isolation was applied to CD8+ and CD4+ T cells, and FACS enrichment was applied to TEMRA cells.

This clonotype was obtained from a human donor in good health. The J gene is TRBJ2-7, the V gene TRBV7-9; 10 nucleotides align to TRBD1. The sequenced sample consisted of CD4+ T cells from PBMCs. CDR3 protein: CASSFRAGTGEGEQYF. CDR3 DNA: TGTGCCAGCAGCTTTCGTGCCGGGACAGGGGAAGGGGAGCAGTACTTC.